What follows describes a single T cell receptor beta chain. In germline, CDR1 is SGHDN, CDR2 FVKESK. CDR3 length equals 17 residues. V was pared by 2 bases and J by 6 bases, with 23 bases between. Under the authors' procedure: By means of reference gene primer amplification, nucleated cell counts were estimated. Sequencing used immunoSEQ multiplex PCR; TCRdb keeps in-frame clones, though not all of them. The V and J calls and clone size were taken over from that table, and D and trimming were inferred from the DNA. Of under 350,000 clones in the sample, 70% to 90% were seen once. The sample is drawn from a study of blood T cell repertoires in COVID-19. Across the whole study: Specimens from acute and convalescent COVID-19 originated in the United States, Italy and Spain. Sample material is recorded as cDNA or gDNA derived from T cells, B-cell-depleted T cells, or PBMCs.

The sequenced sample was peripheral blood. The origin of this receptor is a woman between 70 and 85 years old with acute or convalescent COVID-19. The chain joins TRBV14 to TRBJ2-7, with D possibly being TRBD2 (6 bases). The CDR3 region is CASSQTPLRGTDGEQYF. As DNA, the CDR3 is TGTGCCAGCAGCCAAACCCCCTTGCGGGGCACGGACGGCGAGCAGTACTTC.